The T cell receptor (beta chain) described here comes from a study of T cell responses to AZD1222 COVID-19 vaccine. Whole-study findings and limits: Clonal diversity was possibly underestimated, and white British individuals and females predominated among donors.

The method was immunoSEQ multiplex PCR; TCRdb's version includes in-frame clones alone and lacks a portion of them. This table holds around 150,000 clones, more than 85% found once. Germline V gene data show CDR1 as MNHEY and CDR2 as SVGEGT. CDR3 size: 19 residues. The V segment lost 3 bases and the J segment 0 bases; nucleotides outside the gene matches: 14. Comment on this clone: As yet, its antigen is unknown.

The sequences come from peripheral blood, collected 28 days after the second AZD1222 dose. The chain is built from TRBV6-2 or TRBV6-3 and TRBJ2-5; 9 bases match TRBD2. This receptor was identified in an adult who received the AZD1222 COVID-19 vaccine. The CDR3 bases are TGTGCCAGCAGTTATAATCCCTTTAGCGCGGGGGGGAACCAAGAGACCCAGTACTTC. Translating gives CASSYNPFSAGGNQETQYF.